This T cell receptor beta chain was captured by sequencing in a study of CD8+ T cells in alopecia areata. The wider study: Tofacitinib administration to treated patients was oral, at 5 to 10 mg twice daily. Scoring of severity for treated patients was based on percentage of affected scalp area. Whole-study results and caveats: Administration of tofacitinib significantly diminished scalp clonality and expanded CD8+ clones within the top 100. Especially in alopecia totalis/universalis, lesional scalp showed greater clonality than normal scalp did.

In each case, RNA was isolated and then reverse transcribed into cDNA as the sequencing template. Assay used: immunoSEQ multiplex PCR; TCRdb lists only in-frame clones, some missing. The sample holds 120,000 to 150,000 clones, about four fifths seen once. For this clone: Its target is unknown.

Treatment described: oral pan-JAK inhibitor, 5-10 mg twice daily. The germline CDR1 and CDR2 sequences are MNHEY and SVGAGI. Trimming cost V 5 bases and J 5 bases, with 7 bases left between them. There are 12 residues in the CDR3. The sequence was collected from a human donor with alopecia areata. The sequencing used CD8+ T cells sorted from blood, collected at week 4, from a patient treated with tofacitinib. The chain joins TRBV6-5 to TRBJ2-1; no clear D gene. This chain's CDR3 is CASSQPDNEQFF. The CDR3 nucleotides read TGTGCCAGCAGTCAACCTGACAATGAGCAGTTCTTC.